These 13 T cell receptor beta chains originate from one sample sequenced in a study of radiotherapy plus CTLA-4 blockade in lung cancer (dated by TCRdb to between 2018 and 2020). Libraries were made using the immunoSEQ multiplex PCR assay. TCRdb mirrors the immuneACCESS table, restricted to in-frame sequences. Some clones are absent from its copies; in checked studies, under half trace to an unresolved V gene, and the reason for the others is unknown. The sample has some 120,000 clones on record, approximately 77% of them singletons. About 3.5% of the sample belongs to the ten largest clones. Sequenced here: peripheral blood, sampled from a patient treated with radiotherapy plus ipilimumab. The source is a human donor with non-small cell lung cancer that progressed on radiotherapy plus ipilimumab. Some clones in this sample may be carry-over from other donors' samples.

A few counts support this clone. The chain combines TRBV10-3 with TRBJ1-1; TRBD1 agrees at 7 bases. The CDR3 loop spans 15 amino acids. V shed 3 bases, J shed 1 base, and the junction held 5 bases outside the gene matches. CDR1 is ENHRY, CDR2 SYGVKD, per germline. CDR3 nucleotides: TGTGCCATCAGTGATCCGACAGGGAAGAACACTGAAGCTTTCTTT. Protein product: CAISDPTGKNTEAFF.

V gene TRBV5-5 combines with J gene TRBJ1-4; 7 nucleotides match TRBD1. V lost 0 bases to trimming and J lost 7 bases; unmatched junction nucleotides: 9. The CDR3 is made up of 16 amino acids. Germline loops: CDR1 SGHKS, CDR2 YYEKEE (reference sequence). CDR3 loop: CASSLGRQGGSEKLFF. The CDR3 DNA reads as TGTGCCAGCAGCTTGGGCAGACAGGGCGGGAGTGAAAAACTGTTTTTT.

This clone was observed once. The chain carries TRBV2 and TRBJ2-3; 7 bases line up with TRBD1. CDR3 size: 15 residues. The germline V gene has CDR1 SNHLY and CDR2 FYNNEI. V was clipped by 5 bases and J by 0 bases; unmatched bases: 5. The CDR3 spells CASSQGDSSTDTQYF. Here the CDR3 DNA reads TGTGCCAGCAGTCAGGGGGATTCCAGCACAGATACGCAGTATTTT.

The gene calls are TRBV4-3 and TRBJ2-4; D gene unclear. CDR1 is LGHNA, CDR2 YSLEER, per germline. V was shortened by 0 bases and J by 8 bases, with 8 bases between the two germline ends. There are 13 residues in the CDR3. For the CDR3, the DNA is TGCGCCAGCAGCCAAGAGTCGTCGGACATTCAGTACTTC. Its translation: CASSQESSDIQYF.

The chain couples TRBV7-6 to TRBJ2-3, with D tentatively TRBD1 (5 bases). The length of the CDR3 is 16 residues. Germline CDR1 and CDR2: SGHVS and FNYEAQ. Trimming took 2 bases from V and 1 from J, leaving 13 bases between them. The DNA for the CDR3 is TGTGCCAGCAGCTTAAGGGGATTACAAGGCACAGATACGCAGTATTTT. Amino acids: CASSLRGLQGTDTQYF.

V is TRBV4-2 and J is TRBJ2-3; a weak D match, TRBD2 (7 bases). The V end was cut by 3 bases, the J end by 3 bases, with 28 bases between. This CDR3 is 20 amino acids long. CDR1 is LGHNA and CDR2 is YNFKEQ in the germline V gene. DNA of the CDR3: TGTGCCAGCAGCCAGCTAGTCCAAAGTCGGGGGGCTCGGTATACAGATACGCAGTATTTT. This encodes CASSQLVQSRGARYTDTQYF.

CDR3 amino acids: CASRPEGLSGNTIYF. The CDR3 DNA reads as TGTGCCAGCCGACCTGAGGGGCTCTCTGGAAACACCATATATTTT. The rearrangement uses TRBV2 and TRBJ1-3; TRBD1 is a possible D gene (5 bases). CDR1 and CDR2 (germline): SNHLY, FYNNEI. Trimming shortened V by 8 bases and J by 0 bases, and 14 bases separated the two germline ends. The CDR3 totals 15 residues.

J is TRBJ2-7 and V is TRBV6-5; D gene ambiguous. The germline gives CDR1 MNHEY, CDR2 SVGAGI. This CDR3 has 11 residues. Trimming shortened V by 8 bases and J by 3 bases, and 8 bases separated the two germline ends. The CDR3 loop reads CASLLVYEQYF. The DNA of the CDR3 is TGTGCCAGCCTTTTAGTCTACGAGCAGTACTTC.

This chain uses TRBV28 with TRBJ1-1; unclear D gene. This CDR3 region has 13 residues. Trimming took 7 bases from V and 1 from J, leaving 10 bases between them. Germline V gives CDR1 MDHEN, CDR2 SYDVKM. The CDR3 loop is CASTQYENTEAFF. The DNA for the CDR3 is TGTGCCAGCACCCAGTACGAGAACACTGAAGCTTTCTTT.

J is TRBJ2-1 and V is TRBV5-6; perhaps TRBD1 as D (5 bases). V lost 3 bases, J lost 6 bases, and 7 bases lay in between. The CDR3 consists of 12 residues. CDR1 and CDR2 from the germline V gene are SGHDT and YYEEEE. This CDR3 reads CASSSQGNEQFF. CDR3 sequence (DNA): TGTGCCAGCAGCTCCCAGGGCAATGAGCAGTTCTTC.

This chain joins TRBV4-3 and TRBJ1-5; D possibly corresponds to TRBD1 (5 bases). This CDR3 contains 16 residues. Deletions cut 0 bases from V and 5 bases from J, with 14 bases between. Per the germline V gene, CDR1 is LGHNA and CDR2 is YSLEER. The CDR3 coding sequence is TGCGCCAGCAGCCAAGATTGGGGAACGGGGCATCAGCCCCAGCATTTT. It yields the protein CASSQDWGTGHQPQHF.

This chain joins TRBV9 and TRBJ1-6; 7 bases match TRBD1. The CDR3 has 15 amino acids. V dropped 0 bases and J dropped 9; count of bases not matched to a gene: 6. Germline V gene data show CDR1 as SGDLS and CDR2 as YYNGEE. The CDR3 region is CASSVDRGHSSPLHF. The CDR3 nucleotides are TGTGCCAGCAGCGTAGACAGGGGTCACAGTTCACCCCTCCACTTT.

Note on this clone: Its ends do not fully match the called genes, so a read error is possible. The genes are TRBV9 and TRBJ1-1; 7 nucleotides align to TRBD1. CDR3 size: 11 residues. Per germline, CDR1 SGDLS and CDR2 YYNGEE. CDR3 bases: TGTGCCAGCAGCGAGCCTGAGGACAGGATTTTC. This translates into CASSEPEDRIF.